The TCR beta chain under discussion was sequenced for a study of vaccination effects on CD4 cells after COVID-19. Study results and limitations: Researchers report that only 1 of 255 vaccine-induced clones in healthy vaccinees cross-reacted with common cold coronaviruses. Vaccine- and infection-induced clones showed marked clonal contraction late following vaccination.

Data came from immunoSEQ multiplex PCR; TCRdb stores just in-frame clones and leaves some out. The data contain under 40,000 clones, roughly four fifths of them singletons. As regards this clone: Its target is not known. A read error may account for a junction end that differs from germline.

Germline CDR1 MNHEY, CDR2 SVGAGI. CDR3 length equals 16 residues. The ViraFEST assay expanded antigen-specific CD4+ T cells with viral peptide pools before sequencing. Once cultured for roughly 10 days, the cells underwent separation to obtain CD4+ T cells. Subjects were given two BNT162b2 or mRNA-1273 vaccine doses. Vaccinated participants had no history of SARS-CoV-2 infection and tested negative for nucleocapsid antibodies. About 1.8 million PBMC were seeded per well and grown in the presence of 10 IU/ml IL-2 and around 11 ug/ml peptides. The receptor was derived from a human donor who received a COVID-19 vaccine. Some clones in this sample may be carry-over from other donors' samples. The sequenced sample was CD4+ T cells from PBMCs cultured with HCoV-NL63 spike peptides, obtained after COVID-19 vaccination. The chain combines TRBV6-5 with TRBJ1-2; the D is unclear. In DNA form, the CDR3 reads TGTGCCAGCAGCTACTCGGCCCGAGACGGAAACTATGGCTACACCTTC. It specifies CASSYSARDGNYGYTF.